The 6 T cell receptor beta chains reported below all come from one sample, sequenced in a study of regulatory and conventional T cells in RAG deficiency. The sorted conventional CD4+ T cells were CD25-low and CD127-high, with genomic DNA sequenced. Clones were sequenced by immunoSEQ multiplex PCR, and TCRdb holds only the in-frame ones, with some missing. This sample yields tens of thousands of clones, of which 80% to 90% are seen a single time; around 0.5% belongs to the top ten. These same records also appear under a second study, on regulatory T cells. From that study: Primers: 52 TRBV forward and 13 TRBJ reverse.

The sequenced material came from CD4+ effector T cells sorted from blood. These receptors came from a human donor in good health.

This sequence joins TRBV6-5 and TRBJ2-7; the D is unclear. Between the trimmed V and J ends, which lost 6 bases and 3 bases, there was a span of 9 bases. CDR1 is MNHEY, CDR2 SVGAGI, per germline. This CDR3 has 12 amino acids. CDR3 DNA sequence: TGTGCCAGCAGAGGCCGACTCTACGAGCAGTACTTC. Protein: CASRGRLYEQYF.

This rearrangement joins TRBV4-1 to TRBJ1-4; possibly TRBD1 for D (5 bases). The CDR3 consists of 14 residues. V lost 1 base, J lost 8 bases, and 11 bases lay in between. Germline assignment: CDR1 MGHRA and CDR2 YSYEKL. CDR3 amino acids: CASSQATGPEKLFF. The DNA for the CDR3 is TGCGCCAGCAGCCAAGCGACGGGGCCGGAAAAACTGTTTTTT.

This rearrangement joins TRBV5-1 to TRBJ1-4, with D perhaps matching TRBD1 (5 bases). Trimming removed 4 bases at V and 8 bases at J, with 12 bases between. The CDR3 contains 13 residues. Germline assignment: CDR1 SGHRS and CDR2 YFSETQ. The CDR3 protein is CASSQGTMEKLFF. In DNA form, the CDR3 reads TGCGCCAGCAGCCAAGGGACTATGGAAAAACTGTTTTTT.

The DNA of the CDR3 is TGTGCTAGTGGTTTAAGACAGCCCCAAGAGACCCAGTACTTC. Protein sequence: CASGLRQPQETQYF. The V and J genes are TRBV12-5 and TRBJ2-5; D is possibly TRBD1 (5 bases). The CDR3 spans 14 residues. Germline V CDR1 and CDR2: LGHNT, FRNRAP. Between the trimmed V and J ends, which lost 3 bases and 1 base, there was a span of 9 bases.

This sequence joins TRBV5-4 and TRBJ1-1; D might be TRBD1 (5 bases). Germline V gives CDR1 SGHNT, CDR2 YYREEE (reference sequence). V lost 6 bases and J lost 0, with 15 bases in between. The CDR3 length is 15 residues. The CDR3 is CASITGPGMNTEAFF. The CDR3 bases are TGTGCCAGCATCACGGGGCCGGGGATGAACACTGAAGCTTTCTTT.

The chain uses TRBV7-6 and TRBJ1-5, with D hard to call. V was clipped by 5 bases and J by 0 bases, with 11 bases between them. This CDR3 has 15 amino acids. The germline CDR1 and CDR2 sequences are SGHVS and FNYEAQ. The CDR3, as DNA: TGTGCCAGCAGCCCACAACGGGATAGCAATCAGCCCCAGCATTTT. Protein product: CASSPQRDSNQPQHF. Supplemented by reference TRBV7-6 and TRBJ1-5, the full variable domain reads GAGVSQSPRYKVTKRGQDVALRCDPISGHVSLYWYRQALGQGPEFLTYFNYEAQQDKSGLPNDRFSAERPEGSISTLTIQRTEQRDSAMYRCASSPQRDSNQPQHFGDGTRLSIL.